Listed here are 24 T cell receptor beta chains from one sample, sequenced in a study of identical twins. In TCRdb, the 5' RACE reads were re-called with MiXCR into one record per CDR3 protein. Among a few hundred thousand distinct CDR3 sequences listed, 12% were seen once. The sample also formed part of further work on yellow fever vaccine responses in identical twins.

The sample was CD8+ T cells sorted from blood. These receptors were obtained from a woman under 30 in good health.

This chain links TRBV10-3 with TRBJ2-7; 9 bases are a match to TRBD1. J gave up 4 bases and V 3 bases, and 7 bases lay outside the gene matches. The germline CDR1 and CDR2 sequences are ENHRY and SYGVKD. This CDR3 region has 15 residues. DNA of the CDR3: TGTGCCATCAGTGACGTACAGGGGGCAGAGTACGAGCAGTACTTC. Its translation: CAISDVQGAEYEQYF.

This clonotype was seen more than once but under ten times. This rearrangement joins TRBV28 to TRBJ1-1; 7 bases are shared with TRBD1. Germline assignment: CDR1 MDHEN and CDR2 SYDVKM. CDR3 size: 14 residues. V was pared by 1 base and J by 3 bases, with 2 bases of the junction left unmatched. CDR3 sequence: CASSLSTGDTEAFF. As DNA, the CDR3 is TGTGCCAGCAGTTTATCAACAGGGGACACTGAAGCTTTCTTT.

The sample holds a few counts of this clonotype. The gene calls are TRBV28 and TRBJ2-5, with D maybe TRBD1 (6 bases). Trimming shortened V by 2 bases and J by 12 bases, and 19 bases separated the two germline ends. CDR1 is MDHEN, CDR2 SYDVKM, per germline. The CDR3 is made up of 14 amino acids. CDR3 residues: CASSLRDPWGPEYF. The CDR3 bases are TGTGCCAGCAGTTTACGGGACCCATGGGGGCCGGAGTACTTC.

This clonotype was detected only a few times. The chain carries TRBV11-1 and TRBJ2-2, with unresolved D. Germline V gives CDR1 SGHAT, CDR2 FQDESV (reference sequence). The CDR3 runs 16 residues. Between the trimmed V and J ends, which lost 1 base and 0 bases, there was a span of 9 bases. The CDR3 DNA is TGTGCCAGCAGCTTAGAATACCGGTCGAACACCGGGGAGCTGTTTTTT. This gives the protein CASSLEYRSNTGELFF.

This sequence joins TRBV2 and TRBJ2-5; D ambiguous. From germline, CDR1 is SNHLY and CDR2 FYNNEI. The CDR3 totals 12 residues. V gave up 10 bases and J gave up 4 bases, with 13 bases separating them. CDR3 coding DNA: TGTGCCACCCGGCTCAAGGGAGAGACCCAGTACTTC. Translating it yields CATRLKGETQYF.

The table lists this clonotype with a few counts. This chain joins TRBV12-3 or TRBV12-4 and TRBJ1-1, with 8 bases aligning to TRBD1. The CDR3 runs 15 residues. The V segment lost 6 bases and the J segment 4 bases; nucleotides outside the gene matches: 10. The CDR3 region is CASRAGTGDLTEAFF. DNA for the CDR3: TGTGCCAGCAGGGCCGGGACAGGAGATCTCACTGAAGCTTTCTTT.

This clonotype has more than one count but fewer than ten. The rearrangement links TRBV9 to TRBJ2-1; 7 bases are a match to TRBD2. Germline lookup yields CDR1 SGDLS and CDR2 YYNGEE. This CDR3 has 16 amino acids. Trimming cost V 0 bases and J 5 bases; bases outside gene matches: 8. The CDR3 region has the DNA TGTGCCAGCAGCGTAGAGGGCCCTAGCGGAAACAATGAGCAGTTCTTC. It codes for CASSVEGPSGNNEQFF.

This clonotype was counted only a few times. The chain links TRBV20-1 to TRBJ2-7; perhaps TRBD1 as D (6 bases). The CDR3 runs to 13 residues. Germline V gene lookup returns CDR1 DFQATT and CDR2 SNEGSKA (reference sequence). Deletions cut 2 bases from V and 3 bases from J, with 11 bases between. As DNA, the CDR3 is TGCAGTGCTAGACGTTCAGGGGACTACGAGCAGTACTTC. Protein sequence: CSARRSGDYEQYF.

The chain has TRBV15 and TRBJ1-2; tentative D call: TRBD1 (6 bases). The CDR3 length is 17 residues. V was shortened by 2 bases and J by 0 bases, with 16 bases between the two germline ends. Germline CDR1 LNHNV, CDR2 YYDKDF (reference sequence). The CDR3 region has the DNA TGTGCCACCAGCAGACCTTTCAGACAGGACTCTAACTATGGCTACACCTTC. It translates to CATSRPFRQDSNYGYTF.

This clonotype was counted only a few times. The gene calls are TRBV20-1 and TRBJ2-7; D ambiguous. The CDR3 runs to 14 residues. Germline V gene data show CDR1 as DFQATT and CDR2 as SNEGSKA (reference sequence). Trimming pared 0 bases from V and 0 bases from J, leaving 9 bases between. This CDR3 is CSARDLGGSYEQYV. CDR3 nucleotide sequence: TGCAGTGCTAGAGATCTGGGCGGCTCCTACGAGCAGTACGTC.

V usage is TRBV5-1 and J usage is TRBJ2-7, with 9 bases identical to TRBD2. The CDR3 length is 16 residues. Germline loops: CDR1 SGHRS, CDR2 YFSETQ. The V gene end was trimmed by 0 bases and the J gene end by 0 bases; junction bases not matched to a gene: 4. The CDR3 nucleotides read TGCGCCAGCAGCTTGGAGCCGGGACTAGCCTCCTACGAGCAGTACTTC. Amino acid sequence: CASSLEPGLASYEQYF.

The gene calls are TRBV27 and TRBJ1-1; no clear D. The length of the CDR3 is 13 residues. Trimming shortened V by 5 bases and J by 3 bases, and 10 bases separated the two germline ends. Germline V gene lookup returns CDR1 MNHEY and CDR2 SMNVEV (reference sequence). The CDR3 sequence: CASSTLRDTEAFF. The CDR3 DNA reads TGTGCCAGCAGTACGTTGAGGGACACTGAAGCTTTCTTT.

This clonotype occurred a few times. The chain combines TRBV27 with TRBJ2-5; 7 positions agree with TRBD2. Germline V CDR1 and CDR2: MNHEY, SMNVEV (reference sequence). Germline trimming cut 3 bases from V and 2 bases from J; bases unmatched to any gene: 12. The CDR3 is 17 residues long. CDR3 residues: CASSFLEAGVPQETQYF. The DNA of the CDR3 is TGTGCCAGCAGTTTTTTAGAGGCGGGGGTTCCACAAGAGACCCAGTACTTC.

CDR3 loop: CAIRTTSGVDEQFF. The CDR3 nucleotides are TGTGCCATCAGGACTACTAGCGGGGTAGATGAGCAGTTCTTC. V gene TRBV10-3 combines with J gene TRBJ2-1, with 10 bases matching TRBD2. Per the germline V gene, CDR1 is ENHRY and CDR2 is SYGVKD. This CDR3 comprises 14 residues. Trimming cost V 6 bases and J 8 bases; bases outside gene matches: 7.

This clonotype was recorded many times. At one end the junction does not follow the germline gene, possibly because of a read error. The V call is TRBV6-6, the J call TRBJ1-1; no clear D. This CDR3 is built from 12 residues. The germline CDR1 and CDR2 sequences are MNHNY and SVGAGI (reference sequence). The CDR3 bases are TGCGCCAGCAGCTATGGGAGTACTGAAGCTTTCTTT. Translated, it gives CASSYGSTEAFF.

This clonotype was counted only a few times. The chain employs TRBV6-5 and TRBJ2-5; 10 bases fit TRBD1. The V gene's germline CDR1 is MNHEY and CDR2 SVGAGI. V was pared by 2 bases and J by 3 bases, with 6 bases of the junction left unmatched. The CDR3 length is 16 residues. CDR3 sequence: CASSYDPGTGEETQYF. DNA of the CDR3: TGTGCCAGCAGTTACGACCCCGGGACAGGGGAAGAGACCCAGTACTTC.

The rearrangement uses TRBV11-2 and TRBJ2-1; 8 nucleotides align to TRBD2. CDR1 SGHAT and CDR2 FQNNGV come from the germline V gene. The CDR3 covers 19 residues. With 5 bases clipped from V and 6 bases from J, the junction kept 21 bases outside the gene matches. In DNA, the CDR3 is TGTGCCAGCAGCCCATACGGACTAGCTCCTCCTGGGCCTCGCAATGAGCAGTTCTTC. Translation: CASSPYGLAPPGPRNEQFF.

This chain uses TRBV20-1 with TRBJ2-1, with TRBD2 matching 7 bases. From germline, CDR1 is DFQATT and CDR2 SNEGSKA (reference sequence). This CDR3 is built from 15 residues. V shed 0 bases and J 2 bases; nucleotides not matched to a gene: 4. CDR3 region: CSARERELTYNEQFF. The CDR3 DNA reads TGCAGTGCTAGAGAGCGGGAGCTGACCTACAATGAGCAGTTCTTC.

In its sample, this clonotype was seen many times. This chain uses TRBV15 with TRBJ2-5; no reliable D call. The CDR3 length is 15 residues. Germline CDR1 reads LNHNV; CDR2 reads YYDKDF (reference sequence). With 3 bases removed from V and 5 bases from J, the gap between germline ends came to 16 bases. As DNA, the CDR3 is TGTGCCACCAGCAGTACCCTTGGCTTGGGGGAGACCCAGTACTTC. It codes for CATSSTLGLGETQYF.

The table lists this clonotype with a few counts. The chain combines TRBV27 with TRBJ2-5; no definite D call. The germline V gene has CDR1 MNHEY and CDR2 SMNVEV (reference sequence). V lost 3 bases and J 1 base, leaving 9 bases between the germline ends. CDR3 length: 14 amino acids. CDR3 region: CASSLTTLQETQYF. In DNA, the CDR3 is TGTGCCAGCAGTTTGACAACCCTCCAAGAGACCCAGTACTTC.

The sample holds a few counts of this clonotype. One junction end disagrees with the germline gene, perhaps due to a read error. V gene TRBV2 combines with J gene TRBJ1-6, with 11 bases that match TRBD1. Germline V CDR1 and CDR2: SNHLY, FYNNEI. The CDR3 loop spans 14 amino acids. The CDR3 nucleotides read TGTGCCGGCAGTTGGGGACAGGGGGATTCACCCCTCCACTTT. Protein product: CAGSWGQGDSPLHF.

This clonotype was detected only a few times. CDR3 sequence: CAIRQEGQVPYEQYF. In DNA, the CDR3 is TGTGCCATCAGGCAGGAGGGACAGGTTCCCTACGAGCAGTACTTC. The chain has TRBV10-3 and TRBJ2-7; 8 bases fit TRBD1. This CDR3 has 15 residues. Germline V gene sequence: CDR1 ENHRY, CDR2 SYGVKD. V dropped 6 bases and J dropped 2; count of bases not matched to a gene: 9.

This clonotype has more than one count but fewer than ten. The rearrangement uses TRBV2 and TRBJ1-2, with TRBD1 identical over 11 bases. CDR1 SNHLY and CDR2 FYNNEI come from the germline V gene. V shed 9 bases and J 2 bases; nucleotides not matched to a gene: 8. The CDR3 spans 15 residues. The CDR3 spells CARGQGALSNYGYTF. The DNA for the CDR3 is TGTGCCAGAGGACAGGGGGCGCTTTCGAACTATGGCTACACCTTC.

This clonotype was recorded a few times. This chain uses TRBV20-1 with TRBJ2-1, with TRBD2 matching 8 bases. The V gene end was trimmed by 2 bases and the J gene end by 3 bases; junction bases not matched to a gene: 3. Germline V CDR1 and CDR2: DFQATT, SNEGSKA (reference sequence). The CDR3 extends over 14 amino acids. The CDR3 loop reads CSARQSGGYNEQFF. The CDR3 DNA reads TGCAGTGCTAGACAGAGCGGGGGCTACAATGAGCAGTTCTTC.